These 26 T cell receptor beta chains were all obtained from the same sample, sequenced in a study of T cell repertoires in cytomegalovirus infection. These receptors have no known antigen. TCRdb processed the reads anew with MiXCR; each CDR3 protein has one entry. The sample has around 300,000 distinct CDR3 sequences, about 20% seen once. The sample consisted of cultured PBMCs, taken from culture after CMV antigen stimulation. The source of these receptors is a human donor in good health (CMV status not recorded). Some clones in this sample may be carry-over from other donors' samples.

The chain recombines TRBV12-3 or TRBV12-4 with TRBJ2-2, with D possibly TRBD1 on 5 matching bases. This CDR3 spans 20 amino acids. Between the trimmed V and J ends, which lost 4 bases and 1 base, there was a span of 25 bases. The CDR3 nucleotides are TGTGCCAGCAGTTGGGCTGTTGGACACCACGGACGACAGAACACCGGGGAGCTGTTTTTT. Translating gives CASSWAVGHHGRQNTGELFF.

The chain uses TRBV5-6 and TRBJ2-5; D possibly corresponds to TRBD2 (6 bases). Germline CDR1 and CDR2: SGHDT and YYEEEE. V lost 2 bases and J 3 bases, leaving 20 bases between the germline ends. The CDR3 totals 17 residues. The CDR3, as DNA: TGTGCCAGCAGCTTCGGGGCGGCGGGACCTACTAAAGAGACCCAGTACTTC. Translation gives CASSFGAAGPTKETQYF.

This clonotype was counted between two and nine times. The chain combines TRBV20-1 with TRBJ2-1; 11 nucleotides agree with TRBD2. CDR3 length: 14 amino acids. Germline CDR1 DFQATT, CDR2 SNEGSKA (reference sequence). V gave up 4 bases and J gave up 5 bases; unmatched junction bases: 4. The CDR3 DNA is TGCAGTGCTATTAGCGGGAGGGGGGACAATGAGCAGTTCTTC. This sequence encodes CSAISGRGDNEQFF.

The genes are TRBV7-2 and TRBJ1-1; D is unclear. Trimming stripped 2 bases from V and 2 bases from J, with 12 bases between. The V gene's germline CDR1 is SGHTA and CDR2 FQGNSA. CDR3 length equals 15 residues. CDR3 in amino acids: CASSLLQSQNTEAFF. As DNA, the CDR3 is TGTGCCAGCAGCTTATTGCAGAGCCAAAACACTGAAGCTTTCTTT.

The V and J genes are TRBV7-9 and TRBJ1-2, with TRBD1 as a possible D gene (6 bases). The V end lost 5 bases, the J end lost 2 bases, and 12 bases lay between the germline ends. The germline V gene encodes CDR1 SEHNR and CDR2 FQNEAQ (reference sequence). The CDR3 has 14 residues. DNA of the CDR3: TGTGCCAGCAGCCCTACAGGGAACAACTATGGCTACACCTTC. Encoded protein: CASSPTGNNYGYTF.

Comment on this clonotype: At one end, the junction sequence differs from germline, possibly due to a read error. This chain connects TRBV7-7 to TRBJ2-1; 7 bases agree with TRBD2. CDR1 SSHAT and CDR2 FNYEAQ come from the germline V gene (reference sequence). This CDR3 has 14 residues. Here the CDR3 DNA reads TGTGCTAGCAGCTTAGACGGCGGGAGCAATGAGCAGTTCTTC. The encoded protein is CASSLDGGSNEQFF.

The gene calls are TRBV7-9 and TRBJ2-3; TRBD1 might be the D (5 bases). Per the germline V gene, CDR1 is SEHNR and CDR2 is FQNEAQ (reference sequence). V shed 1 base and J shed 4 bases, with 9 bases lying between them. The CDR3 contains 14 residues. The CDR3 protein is CASSLGRAADTQYF. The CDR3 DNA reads TGTGCCAGCAGCTTAGGCAGGGCAGCAGATACGCAGTATTTT.

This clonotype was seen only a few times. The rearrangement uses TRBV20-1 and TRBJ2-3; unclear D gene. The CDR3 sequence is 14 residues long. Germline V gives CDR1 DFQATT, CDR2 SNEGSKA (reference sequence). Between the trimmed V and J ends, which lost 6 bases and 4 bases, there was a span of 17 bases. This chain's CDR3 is CSAPRPGAPDTQYF. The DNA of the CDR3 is TGCAGTGCCCCCCGCCCCGGAGCCCCAGATACGCAGTATTTT.

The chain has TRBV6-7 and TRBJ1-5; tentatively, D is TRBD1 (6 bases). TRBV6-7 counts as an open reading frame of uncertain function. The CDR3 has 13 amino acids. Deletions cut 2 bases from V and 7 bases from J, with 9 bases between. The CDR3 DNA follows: TGTGCCAGCAGTTACAGGGGGAAACAGCCCCAGCATTTT. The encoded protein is CASSYRGKQPQHF.

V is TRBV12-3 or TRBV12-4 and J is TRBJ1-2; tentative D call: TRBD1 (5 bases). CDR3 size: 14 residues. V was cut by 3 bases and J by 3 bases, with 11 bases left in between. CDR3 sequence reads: CASSFSGSDYGYTF. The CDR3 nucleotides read TGTGCCAGCAGTTTTTCAGGGAGTGACTATGGCTACACCTTC.

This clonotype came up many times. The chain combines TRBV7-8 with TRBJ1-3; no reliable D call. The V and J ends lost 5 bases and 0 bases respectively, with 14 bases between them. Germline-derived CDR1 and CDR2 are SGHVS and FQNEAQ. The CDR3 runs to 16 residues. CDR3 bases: TGTGCCAGCAGCCTGAGCACGGCGAGCTCTGGAAACACCATATATTTT. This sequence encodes CASSLSTASSGNTIYF. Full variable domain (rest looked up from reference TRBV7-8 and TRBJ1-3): GAGVSQSPRYKVAKRGQDVALRCDPISGHVSLFWYQQALGQGPEFLTYFQNEAQLDKSGLPSDRFFAERPEGSVSTLKIQRTQQEDSAVYLCASSLSTASSGNTIYFGEGSWLTVV.

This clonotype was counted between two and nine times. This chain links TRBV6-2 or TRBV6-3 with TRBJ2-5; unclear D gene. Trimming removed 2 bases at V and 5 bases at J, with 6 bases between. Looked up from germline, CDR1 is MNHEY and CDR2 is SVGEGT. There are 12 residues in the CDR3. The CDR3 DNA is TGTGCCAGCAGTTACGGGGTGGAGACCCAGTACTTC. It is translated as CASSYGVETQYF.

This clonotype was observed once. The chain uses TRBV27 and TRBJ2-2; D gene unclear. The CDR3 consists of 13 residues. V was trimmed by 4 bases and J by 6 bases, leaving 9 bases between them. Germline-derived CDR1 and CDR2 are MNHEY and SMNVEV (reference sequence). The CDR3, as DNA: TGTGCCAGCAGTTCACTACTTCCCGGGGAGCTGTTTTTT. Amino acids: CASSSLLPGELFF.

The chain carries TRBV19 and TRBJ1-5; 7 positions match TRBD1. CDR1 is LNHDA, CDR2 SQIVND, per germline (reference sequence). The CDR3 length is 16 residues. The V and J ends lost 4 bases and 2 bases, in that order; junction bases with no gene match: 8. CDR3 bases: TGTGCCAGTAGTACCACGACAGGGATGGGCAATCAGCCCCAGCATTTT. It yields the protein CASSTTTGMGNQPQHF.

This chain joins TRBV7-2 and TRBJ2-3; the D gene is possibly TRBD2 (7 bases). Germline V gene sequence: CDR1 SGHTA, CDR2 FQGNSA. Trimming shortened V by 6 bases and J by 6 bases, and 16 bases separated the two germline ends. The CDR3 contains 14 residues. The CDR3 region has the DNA TGTGCCAGCAGTCCAGGAGGGGGGGGGGATACGCAGTATTTT. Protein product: CASSPGGGGDTQYF.

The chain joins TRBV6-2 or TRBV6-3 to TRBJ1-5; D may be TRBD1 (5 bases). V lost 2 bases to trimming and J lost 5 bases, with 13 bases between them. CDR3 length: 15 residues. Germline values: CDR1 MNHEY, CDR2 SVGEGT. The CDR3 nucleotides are TGTGCCAGCAGTTACGCGACGGGAGGGGATCAGCCCCAGCATTTT. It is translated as CASSYATGGDQPQHF.

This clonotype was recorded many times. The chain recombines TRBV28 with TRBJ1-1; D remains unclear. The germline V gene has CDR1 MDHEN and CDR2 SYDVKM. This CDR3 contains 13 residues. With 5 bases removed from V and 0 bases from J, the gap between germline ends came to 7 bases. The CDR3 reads CASSPSMNTEAFF. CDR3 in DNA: TGTGCCAGCAGTCCAAGTATGAACACTGAAGCTTTCTTT.

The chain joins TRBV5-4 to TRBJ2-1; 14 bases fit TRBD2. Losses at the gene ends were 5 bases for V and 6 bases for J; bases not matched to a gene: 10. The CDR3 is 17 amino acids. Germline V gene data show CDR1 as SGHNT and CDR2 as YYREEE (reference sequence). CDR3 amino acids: CASRRGTSGRLANEQFF. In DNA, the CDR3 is TGTGCCAGCAGACGCGGGACTAGCGGGAGACTGGCCAATGAGCAGTTCTTC.

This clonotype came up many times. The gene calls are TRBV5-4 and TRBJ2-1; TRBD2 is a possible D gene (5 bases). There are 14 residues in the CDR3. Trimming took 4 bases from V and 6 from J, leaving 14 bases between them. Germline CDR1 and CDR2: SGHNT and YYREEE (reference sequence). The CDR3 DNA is TGTGCCAGCAGCGTGGCGAGGGTAGGCAATGAGCAGTTCTTC. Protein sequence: CASSVARVGNEQFF.

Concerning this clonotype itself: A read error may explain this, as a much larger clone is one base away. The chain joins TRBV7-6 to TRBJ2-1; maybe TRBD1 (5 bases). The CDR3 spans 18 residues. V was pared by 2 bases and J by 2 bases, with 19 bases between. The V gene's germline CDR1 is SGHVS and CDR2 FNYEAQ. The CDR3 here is CASSLNTQGSITYNEQFF. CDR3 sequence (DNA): TGTGCCAGCAGCTTAAACACCCAGGGCAGTATAACCTACAATGAGCAGTTCTTC.

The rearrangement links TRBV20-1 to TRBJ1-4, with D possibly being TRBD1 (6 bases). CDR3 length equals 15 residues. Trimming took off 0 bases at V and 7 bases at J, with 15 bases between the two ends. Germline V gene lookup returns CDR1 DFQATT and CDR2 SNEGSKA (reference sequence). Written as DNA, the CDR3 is TGCAGTGCTAGAGAAACGACAGGCCGAAGTGAAAAACTGTTTTTT. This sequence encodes CSARETTGRSEKLFF.

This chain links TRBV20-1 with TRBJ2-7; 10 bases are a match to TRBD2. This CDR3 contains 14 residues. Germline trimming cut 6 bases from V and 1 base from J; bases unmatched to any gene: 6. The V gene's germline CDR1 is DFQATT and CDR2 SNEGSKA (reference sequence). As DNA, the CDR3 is TGCAGTGCCCCTAGCGGGAGTACATCCTACGAGCAGTACTTC. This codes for CSAPSGSTSYEQYF.

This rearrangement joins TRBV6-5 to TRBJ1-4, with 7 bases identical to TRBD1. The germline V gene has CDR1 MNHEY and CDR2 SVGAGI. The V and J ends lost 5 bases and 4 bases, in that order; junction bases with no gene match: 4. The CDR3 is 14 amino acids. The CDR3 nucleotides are TGTGCCAGCAGTCGCTCAGGGGGTAATGAAAAACTGTTTTTT. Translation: CASSRSGGNEKLFF.

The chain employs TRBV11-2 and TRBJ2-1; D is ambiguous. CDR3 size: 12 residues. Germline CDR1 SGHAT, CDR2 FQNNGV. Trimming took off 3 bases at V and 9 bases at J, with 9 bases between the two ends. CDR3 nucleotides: TGTGCCAGCAGCTTCCGTACTCCTGAGCAGTTCTTC. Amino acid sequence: CASSFRTPEQFF.

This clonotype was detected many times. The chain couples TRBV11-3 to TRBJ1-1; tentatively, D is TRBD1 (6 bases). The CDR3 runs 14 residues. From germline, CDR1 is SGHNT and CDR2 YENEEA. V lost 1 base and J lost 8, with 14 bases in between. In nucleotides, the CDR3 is TGTGCCAGCAGCTTAGGTCCCGGGGGCTCCGAAGCTTTCTTT. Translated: CASSLGPGGSEAFF.

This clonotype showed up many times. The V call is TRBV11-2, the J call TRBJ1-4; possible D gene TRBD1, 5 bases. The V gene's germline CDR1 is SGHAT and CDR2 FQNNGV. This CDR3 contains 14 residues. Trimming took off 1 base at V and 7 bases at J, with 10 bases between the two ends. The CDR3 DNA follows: TGTGCCAGCAGCTTAGTCAGGGCGAGTGAAAAACTGTTTTTT. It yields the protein CASSLVRASEKLFF. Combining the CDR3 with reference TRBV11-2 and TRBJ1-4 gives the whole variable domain EAGVAQSPRYKIIEKRQSVAFWCNPISGHATLYWYQQILGQGPKLLIQFQNNGVVDDSQLPKDRFSAERLKGVDSTLKIQPAKLEDSAVYLCASSLVRASEKLFFGSGTQLSVL.